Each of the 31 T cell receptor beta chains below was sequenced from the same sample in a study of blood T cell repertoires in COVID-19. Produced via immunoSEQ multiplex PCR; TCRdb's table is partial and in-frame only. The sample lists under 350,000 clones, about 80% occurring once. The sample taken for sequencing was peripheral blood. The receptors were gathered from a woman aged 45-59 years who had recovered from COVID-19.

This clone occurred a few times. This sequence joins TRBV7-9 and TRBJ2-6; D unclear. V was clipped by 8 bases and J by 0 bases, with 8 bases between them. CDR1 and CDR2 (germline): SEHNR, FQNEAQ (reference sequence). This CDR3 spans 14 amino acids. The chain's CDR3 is CASPPSSGANVLTF. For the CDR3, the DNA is TGTGCCAGCCCTCCGAGCTCTGGGGCCAACGTCCTGACTTTC.

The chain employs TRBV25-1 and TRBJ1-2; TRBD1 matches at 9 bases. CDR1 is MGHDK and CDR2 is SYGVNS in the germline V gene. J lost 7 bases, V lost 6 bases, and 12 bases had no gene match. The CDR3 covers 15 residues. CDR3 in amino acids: CASSHPRTGVGGYTF. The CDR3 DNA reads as TGTGCCAGCAGCCACCCCCGGACAGGGGTGGGTGGCTACACCTTC.

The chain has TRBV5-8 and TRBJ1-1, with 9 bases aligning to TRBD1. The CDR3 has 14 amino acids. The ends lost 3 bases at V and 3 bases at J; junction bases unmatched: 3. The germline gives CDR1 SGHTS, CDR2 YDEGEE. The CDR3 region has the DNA TGTGCCAGCAGCTCGGACAGGGGAGACACTGAAGCTTTCTTT. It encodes CASSSDRGDTEAFF.

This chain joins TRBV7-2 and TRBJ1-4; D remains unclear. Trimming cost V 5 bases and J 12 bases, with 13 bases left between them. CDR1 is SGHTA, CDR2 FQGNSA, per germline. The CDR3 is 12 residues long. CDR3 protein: CASSPEGTQLFF. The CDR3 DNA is TGTGCCAGCAGCCCCGAGGGCACCCAACTGTTTTTT.

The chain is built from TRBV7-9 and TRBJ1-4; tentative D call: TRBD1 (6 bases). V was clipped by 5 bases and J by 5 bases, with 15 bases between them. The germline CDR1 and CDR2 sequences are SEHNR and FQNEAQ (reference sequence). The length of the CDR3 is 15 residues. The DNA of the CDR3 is TGTGCCAGCAGCCTCGGACAGCCAGGAAATGAAAAACTGTTTTTT. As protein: CASSLGQPGNEKLFF.

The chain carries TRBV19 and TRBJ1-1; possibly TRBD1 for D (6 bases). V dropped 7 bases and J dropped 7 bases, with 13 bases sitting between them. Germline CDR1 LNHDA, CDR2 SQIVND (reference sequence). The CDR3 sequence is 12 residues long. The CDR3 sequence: CASKQGGSEAFF. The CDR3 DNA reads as TGTGCCAGTAAACAGGGTGGGAGTGAAGCTTTCTTT.

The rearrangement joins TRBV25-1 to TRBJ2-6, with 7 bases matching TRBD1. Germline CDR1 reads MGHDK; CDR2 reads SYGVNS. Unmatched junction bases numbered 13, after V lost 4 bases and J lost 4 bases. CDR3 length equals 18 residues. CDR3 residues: CASSGVGAGGLGANVLTF. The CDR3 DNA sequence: TGTGCCAGCAGTGGTGTTGGGGCAGGGGGTCTAGGGGCCAACGTCCTGACTTTC.

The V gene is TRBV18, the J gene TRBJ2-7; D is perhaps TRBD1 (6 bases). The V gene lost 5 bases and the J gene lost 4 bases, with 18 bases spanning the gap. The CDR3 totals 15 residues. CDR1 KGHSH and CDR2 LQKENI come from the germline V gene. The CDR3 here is CASSYNRASTYEQYF. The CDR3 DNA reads TGTGCCAGCTCATACAACAGGGCATCGACGTACGAGCAGTACTTC.

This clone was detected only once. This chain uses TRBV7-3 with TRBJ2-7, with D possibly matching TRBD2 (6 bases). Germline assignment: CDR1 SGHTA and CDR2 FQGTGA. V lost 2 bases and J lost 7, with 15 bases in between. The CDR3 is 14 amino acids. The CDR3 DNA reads TGTGCCAGCAGCTTATCCGGGGGTAGAGTTGAGCAGTACTTC. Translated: CASSLSGGRVEQYF.

The CDR3 DNA reads as TGTGCCAGCAGTCCCGGGACACCCACGACCCAGTACTTC. Translating it yields CASSPGTPTTQYF. The J gene is TRBJ2-5, the V gene TRBV12-3 or TRBV12-4; TRBD1 is a possible D gene (6 bases). The CDR3 has 13 residues. The V and J ends lost 5 bases and 7 bases respectively, with 14 bases between them.

As DNA, the CDR3 is TGCGCCAGCAGCCAAGAATCGTATGAGCAGTTCTTC. It translates to CASSQESYEQFF. The chain links TRBV4-3 to TRBJ2-1; D is undetermined. Germline CDR1 is LGHNA and CDR2 is YSLEER. V was pared by 0 bases and J by 8 bases, with 5 bases between. The CDR3 is 12 residues long.

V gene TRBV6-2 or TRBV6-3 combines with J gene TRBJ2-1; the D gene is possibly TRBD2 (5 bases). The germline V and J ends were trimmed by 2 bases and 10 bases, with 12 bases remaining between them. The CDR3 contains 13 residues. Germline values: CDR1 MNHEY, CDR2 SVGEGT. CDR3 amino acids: CASSYAGVPEQFF. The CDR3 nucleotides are TGTGCCAGCAGTTACGCCGGGGTCCCCGAGCAGTTCTTC.

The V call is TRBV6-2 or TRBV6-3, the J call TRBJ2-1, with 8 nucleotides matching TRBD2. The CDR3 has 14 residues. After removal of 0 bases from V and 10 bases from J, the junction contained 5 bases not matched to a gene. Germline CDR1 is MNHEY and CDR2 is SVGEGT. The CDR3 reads CASSYSRGAGEQFF. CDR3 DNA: TGTGCCAGCAGTTACTCGCGGGGGGCCGGGGAGCAGTTCTTC.

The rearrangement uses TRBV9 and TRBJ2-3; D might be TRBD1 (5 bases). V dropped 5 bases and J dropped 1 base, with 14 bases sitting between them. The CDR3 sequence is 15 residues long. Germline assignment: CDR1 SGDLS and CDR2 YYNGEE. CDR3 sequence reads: CASSNWGRGTDTQYF. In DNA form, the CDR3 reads TGTGCCAGCAGTAACTGGGGCCGCGGCACAGATACGCAGTATTTT.

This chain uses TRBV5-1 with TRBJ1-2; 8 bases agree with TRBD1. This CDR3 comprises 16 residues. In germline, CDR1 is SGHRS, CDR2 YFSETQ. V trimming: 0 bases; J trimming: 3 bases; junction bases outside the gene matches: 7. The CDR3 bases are TGCGCCAGCAGCTTGGATGCGGACAGGGCAGACTATGGCTACACCTTC. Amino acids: CASSLDADRADYGYTF.

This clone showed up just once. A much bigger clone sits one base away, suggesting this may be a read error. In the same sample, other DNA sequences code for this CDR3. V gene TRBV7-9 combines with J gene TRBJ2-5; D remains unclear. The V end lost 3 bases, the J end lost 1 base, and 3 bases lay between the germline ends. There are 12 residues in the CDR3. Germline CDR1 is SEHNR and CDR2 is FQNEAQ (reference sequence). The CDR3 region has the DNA TGTGCCAGCAGCTTCAGCCAAGAGACCCAGTACTTC. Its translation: CASSFSQETQYF. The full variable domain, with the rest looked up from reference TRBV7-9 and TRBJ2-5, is DTGVSQNPRHKITKRGQNVTFRCDPISEHNRLYWYRQTLGQGPEFLTYFQNEAQLEKSRLLSDRFSAERPKGSFSTLEIQRTEQGDSAMYLCASSFSQETQYFGPGTRLLVL.

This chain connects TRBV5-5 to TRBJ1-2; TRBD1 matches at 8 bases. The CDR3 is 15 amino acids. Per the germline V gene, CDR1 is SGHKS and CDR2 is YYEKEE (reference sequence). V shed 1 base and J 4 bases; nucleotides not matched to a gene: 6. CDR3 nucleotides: TGTGCCAGCAGCTTGAGGCAGGGGGCAGTCTATGGCTACACCTTC. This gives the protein CASSLRQGAVYGYTF.

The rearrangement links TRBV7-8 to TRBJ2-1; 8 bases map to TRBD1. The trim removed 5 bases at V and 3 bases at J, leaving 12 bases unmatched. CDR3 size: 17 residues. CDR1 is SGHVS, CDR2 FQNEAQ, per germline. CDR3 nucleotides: TGTGCCAGCAGCGCGTCACAGGGGGTCCTCCTCTACAATGAGCAGTTCTTC. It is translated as CASSASQGVLLYNEQFF.

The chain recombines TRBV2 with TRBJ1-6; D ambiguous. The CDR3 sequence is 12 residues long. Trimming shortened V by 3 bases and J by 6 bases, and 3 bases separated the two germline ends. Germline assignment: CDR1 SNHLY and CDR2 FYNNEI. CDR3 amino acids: CASSDSNSPLHF. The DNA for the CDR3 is TGTGCCAGCAGTGACAGTAATTCACCCCTCCACTTT.

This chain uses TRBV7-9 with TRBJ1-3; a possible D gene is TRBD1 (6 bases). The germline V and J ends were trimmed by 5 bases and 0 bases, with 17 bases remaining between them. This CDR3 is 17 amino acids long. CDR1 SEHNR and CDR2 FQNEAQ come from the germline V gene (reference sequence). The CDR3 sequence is CASSIHIGQSSGNTIYF. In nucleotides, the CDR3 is TGTGCCAGCAGCATCCACATCGGACAGAGCTCTGGAAACACCATATATTTT. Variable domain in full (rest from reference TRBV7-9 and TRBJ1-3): DTGVSQNPRHKITKRGQNVTFRCDPISEHNRLYWYRQTLGQGPEFLTYFQNEAQLEKSRLLSDRFSAERPKGSFSTLEIQRTEQGDSAMYLCASSIHIGQSSGNTIYFGEGSWLTVV.

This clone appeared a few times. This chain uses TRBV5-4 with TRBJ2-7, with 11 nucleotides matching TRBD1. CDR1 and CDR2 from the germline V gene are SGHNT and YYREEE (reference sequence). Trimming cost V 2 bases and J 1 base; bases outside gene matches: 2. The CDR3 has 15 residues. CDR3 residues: CASSFGDRGSYEQYF. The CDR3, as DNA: TGTGCCAGCAGCTTCGGGGACAGGGGGTCCTACGAGCAGTACTTC.

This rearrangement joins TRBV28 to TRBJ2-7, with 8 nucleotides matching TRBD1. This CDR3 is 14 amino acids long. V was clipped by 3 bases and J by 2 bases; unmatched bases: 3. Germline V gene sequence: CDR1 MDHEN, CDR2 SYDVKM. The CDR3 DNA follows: TGTGCCAGCAGTTTCACACAGGGGGCCTACGAGCAGTACTTC. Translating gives CASSFTQGAYEQYF. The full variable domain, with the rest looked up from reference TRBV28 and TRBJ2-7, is DVKVTQSSRYLVKRTGEKVFLECVQDMDHENMFWYRQDPGLGLRLIYFSYDVKMKEKGDIPEGYSVSREKKERFSLILESASTNQTSMYLCASSFTQGAYEQYFGPGTRLTVT.

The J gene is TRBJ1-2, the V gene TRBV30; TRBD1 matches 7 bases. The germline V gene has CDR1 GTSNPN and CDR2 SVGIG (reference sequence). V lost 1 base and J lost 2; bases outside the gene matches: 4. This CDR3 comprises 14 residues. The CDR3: CAWSEQGVNYGYTF. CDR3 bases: TGTGCCTGGAGTGAGCAGGGGGTCAACTATGGCTACACCTTC.

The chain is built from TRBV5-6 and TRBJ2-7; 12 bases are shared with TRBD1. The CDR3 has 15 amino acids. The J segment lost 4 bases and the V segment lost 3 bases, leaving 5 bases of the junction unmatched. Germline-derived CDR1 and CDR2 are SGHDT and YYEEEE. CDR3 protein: CASSSRDRGPYEQYF. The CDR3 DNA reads TGTGCCAGCAGCTCCCGGGACAGGGGGCCATACGAGCAGTACTTC.

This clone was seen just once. CDR3 coding DNA: TGTGCCAGCAGCTTGTCGGGGATGGGCTCCTATAATTCACCCCTCCACTTT. Translating it yields CASSLSGMGSYNSPLHF. The V and J genes are TRBV5-6 and TRBJ1-6, with D unclear. Germline CDR1 is SGHDT and CDR2 is YYEEEE. This CDR3 has 17 residues. The ends were cut back, 1 base at V and 0 bases at J, with 11 bases in the middle.

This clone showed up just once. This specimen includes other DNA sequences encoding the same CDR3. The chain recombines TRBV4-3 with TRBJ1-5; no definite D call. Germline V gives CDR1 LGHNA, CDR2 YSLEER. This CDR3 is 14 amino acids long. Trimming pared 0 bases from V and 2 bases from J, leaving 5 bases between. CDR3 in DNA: TGCGCCAGCAGCCAAGATCGAGGCAATCAGCCCCAGCATTTT. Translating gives CASSQDRGNQPQHF.

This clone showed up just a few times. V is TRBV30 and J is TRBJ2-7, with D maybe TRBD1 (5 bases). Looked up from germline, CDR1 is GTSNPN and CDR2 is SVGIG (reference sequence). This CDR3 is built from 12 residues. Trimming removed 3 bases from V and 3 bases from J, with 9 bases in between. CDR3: CAWSRQLYEQYF. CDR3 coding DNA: TGTGCCTGGAGCCGACAGCTCTACGAGCAGTACTTC.

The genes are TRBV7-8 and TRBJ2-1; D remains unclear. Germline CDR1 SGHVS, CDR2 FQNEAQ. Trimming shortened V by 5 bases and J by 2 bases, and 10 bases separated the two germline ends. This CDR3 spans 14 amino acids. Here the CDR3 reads CASSRITAYNEQFF. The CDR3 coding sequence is TGTGCCAGCAGCCGGATTACGGCCTACAATGAGCAGTTCTTC. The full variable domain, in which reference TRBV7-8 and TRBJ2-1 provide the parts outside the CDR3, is GAGVSQSPRYKVAKRGQDVALRCDPISGHVSLFWYQQALGQGPEFLTYFQNEAQLDKSGLPSDRFFAERPEGSVSTLKIQRTQQEDSAVYLCASSRITAYNEQFFGPGTRLTVL.

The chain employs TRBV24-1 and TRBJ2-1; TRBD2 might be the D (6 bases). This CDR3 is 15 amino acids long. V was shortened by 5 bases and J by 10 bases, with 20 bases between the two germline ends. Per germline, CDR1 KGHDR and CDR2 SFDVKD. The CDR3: CATSAQAGGPREQFF. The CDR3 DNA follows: TGTGCCACCAGTGCGCAAGCGGGCGGCCCGCGAGAGCAGTTCTTC.

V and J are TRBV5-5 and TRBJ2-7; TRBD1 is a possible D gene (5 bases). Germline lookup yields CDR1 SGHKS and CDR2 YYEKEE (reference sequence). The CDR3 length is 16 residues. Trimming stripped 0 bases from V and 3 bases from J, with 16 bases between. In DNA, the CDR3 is TGTGCCAGCAGCTTGGCCGGTGGGGCAGGCTACTACGAGCAGTACTTC. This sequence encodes CASSLAGGAGYYEQYF. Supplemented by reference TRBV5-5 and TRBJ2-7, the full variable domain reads DAGVTQSPTHLIKTRGQQVTLRCSPISGHKSVSWYQQVLGQGPQFIFQYYEKEERGRGNFPDRFSARQFPNYSSELNVNALLLGDSALYLCASSLAGGAGYYEQYFGPGTRLTVT.

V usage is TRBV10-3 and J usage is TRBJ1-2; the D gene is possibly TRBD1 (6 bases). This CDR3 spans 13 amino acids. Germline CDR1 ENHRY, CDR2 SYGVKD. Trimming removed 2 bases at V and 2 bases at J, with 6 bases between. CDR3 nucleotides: TGTGCCATCAGTGAGCAGGGGAACTATGGCTACACCTTC. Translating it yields CAISEQGNYGYTF.